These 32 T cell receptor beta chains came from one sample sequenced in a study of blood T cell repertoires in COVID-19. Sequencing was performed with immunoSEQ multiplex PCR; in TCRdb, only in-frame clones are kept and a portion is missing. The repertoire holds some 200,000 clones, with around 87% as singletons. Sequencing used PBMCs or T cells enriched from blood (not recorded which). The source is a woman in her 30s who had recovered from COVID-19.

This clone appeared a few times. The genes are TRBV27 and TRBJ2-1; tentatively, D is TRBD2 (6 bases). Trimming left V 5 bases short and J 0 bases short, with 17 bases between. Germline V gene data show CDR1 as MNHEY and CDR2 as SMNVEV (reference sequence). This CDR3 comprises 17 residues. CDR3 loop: CASSPLRLGGSYNEQFF. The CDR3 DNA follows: TGTGCCAGCAGTCCGCTCCGTTTGGGGGGCTCCTACAATGAGCAGTTCTTC.

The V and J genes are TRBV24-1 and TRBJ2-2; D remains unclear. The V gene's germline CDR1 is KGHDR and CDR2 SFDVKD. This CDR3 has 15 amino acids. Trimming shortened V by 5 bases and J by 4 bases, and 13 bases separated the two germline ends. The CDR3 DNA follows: TGTGCCACCAGTGTCGAAGACATAAGCACCGGGGAGCTGTTTTTT. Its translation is CATSVEDISTGELFF.

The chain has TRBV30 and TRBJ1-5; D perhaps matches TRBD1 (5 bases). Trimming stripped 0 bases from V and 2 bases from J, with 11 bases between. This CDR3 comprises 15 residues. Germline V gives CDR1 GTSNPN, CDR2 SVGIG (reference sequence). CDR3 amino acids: CAWSVGGGGNQPQHF. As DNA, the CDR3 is TGTGCCTGGAGTGTCGGGGGAGGTGGCAATCAGCCCCAGCATTTT.

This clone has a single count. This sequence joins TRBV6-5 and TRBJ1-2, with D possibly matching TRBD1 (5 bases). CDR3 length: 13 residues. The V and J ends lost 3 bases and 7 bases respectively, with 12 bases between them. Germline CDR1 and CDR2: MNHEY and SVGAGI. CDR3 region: CASSYSGRTGYTF. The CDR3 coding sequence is TGTGCCAGCAGTTATTCAGGGAGGACTGGCTACACCTTC.

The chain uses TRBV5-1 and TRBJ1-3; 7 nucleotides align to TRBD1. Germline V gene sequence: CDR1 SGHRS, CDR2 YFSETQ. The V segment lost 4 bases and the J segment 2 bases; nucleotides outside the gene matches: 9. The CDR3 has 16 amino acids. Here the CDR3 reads CASSHQTGNAGNTIYF. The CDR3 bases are TGCGCCAGCAGCCACCAGACAGGGAACGCTGGAAACACCATATATTTT. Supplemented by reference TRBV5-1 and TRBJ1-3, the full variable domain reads KAGVTQTPRYLIKTRGQQVTLSCSPISGHRSVSWYQQTPGQGLQFLFEYFSETQRNKGNFPGRFSGRQFSNSRSEMNVSTLELGDSALYLCASSHQTGNAGNTIYFGEGSWLTVV.

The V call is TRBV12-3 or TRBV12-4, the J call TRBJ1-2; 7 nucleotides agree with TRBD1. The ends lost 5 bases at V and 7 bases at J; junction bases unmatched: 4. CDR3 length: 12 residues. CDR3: CASSRGQGGYTF. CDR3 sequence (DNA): TGTGCCAGCAGTAGGGGGCAGGGTGGCTACACCTTC.

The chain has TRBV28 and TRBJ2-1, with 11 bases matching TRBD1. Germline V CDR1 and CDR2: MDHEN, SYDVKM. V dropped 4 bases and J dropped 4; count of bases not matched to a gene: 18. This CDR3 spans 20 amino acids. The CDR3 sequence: CASSSTSGTGGFGGYNEQFF. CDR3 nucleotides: TGTGCCAGCAGTTCTACTTCCGGGACAGGGGGATTTGGGGGGTACAATGAGCAGTTCTTC.

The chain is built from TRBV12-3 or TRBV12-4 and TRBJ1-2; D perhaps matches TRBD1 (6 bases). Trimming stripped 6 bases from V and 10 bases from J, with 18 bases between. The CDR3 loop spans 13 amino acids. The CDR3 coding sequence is TGTGCCAGCAGACTACCGGGGACATATCTCTACACCTTC. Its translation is CASRLPGTYLYTF.

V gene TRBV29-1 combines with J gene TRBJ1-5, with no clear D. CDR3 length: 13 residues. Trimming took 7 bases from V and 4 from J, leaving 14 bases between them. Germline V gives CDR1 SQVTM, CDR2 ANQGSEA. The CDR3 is CSAVENSNQPQHF. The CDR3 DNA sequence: TGCAGCGCCGTCGAGAATTCAAATCAGCCCCAGCATTTT.

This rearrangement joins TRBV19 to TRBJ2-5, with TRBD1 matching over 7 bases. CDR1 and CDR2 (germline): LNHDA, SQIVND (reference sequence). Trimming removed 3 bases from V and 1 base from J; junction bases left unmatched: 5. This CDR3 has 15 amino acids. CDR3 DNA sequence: TGTGCCAGTAGTATCCTGAGGGACAGCCAAGAGACCCAGTACTTC. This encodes CASSILRDSQETQYF.

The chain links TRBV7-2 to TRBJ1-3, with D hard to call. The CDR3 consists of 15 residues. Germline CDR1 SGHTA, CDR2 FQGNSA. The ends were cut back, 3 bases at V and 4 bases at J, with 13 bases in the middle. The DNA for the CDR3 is TGTGCCAGCAGCTTCGCTCCAAGGGAGGGAAACACCATATATTTT. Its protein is CASSFAPREGNTIYF.

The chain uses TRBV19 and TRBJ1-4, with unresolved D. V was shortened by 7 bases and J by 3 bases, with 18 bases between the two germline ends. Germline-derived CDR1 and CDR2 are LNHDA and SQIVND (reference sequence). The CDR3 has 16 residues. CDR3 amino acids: CASTTASARANEKLFF. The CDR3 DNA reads TGTGCCAGTACAACCGCCTCGGCTAGAGCTAATGAAAAACTGTTTTTT. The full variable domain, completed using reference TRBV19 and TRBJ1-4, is DGGITQSPKYLFRKEGQNVTLSCEQNLNHDAMYWYRQDPGQGLRLIYYSQIVNDFQKGDIAEGYSVSREKKESFPLTVTSAQKNPTAFYLCASTTASARANEKLFFGSGTQLSVL.

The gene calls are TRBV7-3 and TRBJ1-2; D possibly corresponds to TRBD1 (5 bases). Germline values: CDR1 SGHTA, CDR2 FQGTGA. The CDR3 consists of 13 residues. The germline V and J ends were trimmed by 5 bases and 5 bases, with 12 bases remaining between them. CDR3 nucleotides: TGTGCCAGCAGCCAATCGACAGAGTATGGCTACACCTTC. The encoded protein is CASSQSTEYGYTF.

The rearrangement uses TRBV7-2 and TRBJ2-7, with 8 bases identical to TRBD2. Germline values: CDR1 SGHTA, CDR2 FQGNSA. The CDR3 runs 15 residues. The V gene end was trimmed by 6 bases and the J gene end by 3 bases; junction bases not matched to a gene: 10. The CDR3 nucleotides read TGTGCCAGCAGAGCCAGACTAGCGCGCGACTACGAGCAGTACTTC. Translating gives CASRARLARDYEQYF.

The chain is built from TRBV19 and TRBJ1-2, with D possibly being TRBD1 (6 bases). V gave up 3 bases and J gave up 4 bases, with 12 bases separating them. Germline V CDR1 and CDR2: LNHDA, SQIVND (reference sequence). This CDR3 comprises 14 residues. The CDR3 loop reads CASSIMGAGYGYTF. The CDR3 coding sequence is TGTGCCAGTAGTATTATGGGGGCCGGCTATGGCTACACCTTC.

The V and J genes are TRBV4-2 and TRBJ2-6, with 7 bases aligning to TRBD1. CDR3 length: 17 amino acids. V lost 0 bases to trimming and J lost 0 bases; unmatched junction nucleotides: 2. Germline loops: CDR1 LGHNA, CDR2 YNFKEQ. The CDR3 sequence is CASSQDRDSSGANVLTF. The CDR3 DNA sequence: TGTGCCAGCAGCCAAGATCGGGACAGCTCTGGGGCCAACGTCCTGACTTTC.

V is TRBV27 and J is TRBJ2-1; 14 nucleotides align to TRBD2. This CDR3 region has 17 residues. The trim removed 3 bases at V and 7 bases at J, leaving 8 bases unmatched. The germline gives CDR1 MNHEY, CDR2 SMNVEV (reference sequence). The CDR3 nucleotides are TGTGCCAGCAGTTTTTACGGACTAGCGGGAGGACGTAATGAGCAGTTCTTC. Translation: CASSFYGLAGGRNEQFF.

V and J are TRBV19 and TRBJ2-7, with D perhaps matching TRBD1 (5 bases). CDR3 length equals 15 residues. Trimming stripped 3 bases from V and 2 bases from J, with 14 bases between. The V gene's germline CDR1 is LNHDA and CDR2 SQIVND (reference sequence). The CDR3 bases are TGTGCCAGTAGTATGGTTCAGGGCATTGCCTACGAGCAGTACTTC. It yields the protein CASSMVQGIAYEQYF.

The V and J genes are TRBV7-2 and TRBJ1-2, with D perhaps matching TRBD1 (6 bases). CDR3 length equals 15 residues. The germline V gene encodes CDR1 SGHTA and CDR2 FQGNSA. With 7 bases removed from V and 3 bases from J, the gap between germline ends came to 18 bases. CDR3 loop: CASTSISPGDYGYTF. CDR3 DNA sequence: TGTGCCAGCACCTCTATTTCGCCAGGGGACTATGGCTACACCTTC.

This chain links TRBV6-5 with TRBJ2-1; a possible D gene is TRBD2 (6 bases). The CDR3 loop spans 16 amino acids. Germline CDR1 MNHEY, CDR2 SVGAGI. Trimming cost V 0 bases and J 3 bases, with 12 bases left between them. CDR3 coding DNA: TGTGCCAGCAGTTACTCGTGGGACTTGGGCTACAATGAGCAGTTCTTC. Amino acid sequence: CASSYSWDLGYNEQFF.

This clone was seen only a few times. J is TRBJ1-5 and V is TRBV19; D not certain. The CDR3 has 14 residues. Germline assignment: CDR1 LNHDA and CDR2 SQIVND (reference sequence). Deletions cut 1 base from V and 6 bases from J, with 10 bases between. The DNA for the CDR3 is TGTGCCAGTAGTATAGTGGCAGGTGCTCAGCCCCAGCATTTT. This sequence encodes CASSIVAGAQPQHF. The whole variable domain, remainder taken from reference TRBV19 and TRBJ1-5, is DGGITQSPKYLFRKEGQNVTLSCEQNLNHDAMYWYRQDPGQGLRLIYYSQIVNDFQKGDIAEGYSVSREKKESFPLTVTSAQKNPTAFYLCASSIVAGAQPQHFGDGTRLSIL.

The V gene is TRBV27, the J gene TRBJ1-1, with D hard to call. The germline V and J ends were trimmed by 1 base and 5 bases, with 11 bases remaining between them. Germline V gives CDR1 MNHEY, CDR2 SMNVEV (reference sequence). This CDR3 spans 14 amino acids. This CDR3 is CASSLFGELTEAFF. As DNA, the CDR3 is TGTGCCAGCAGTTTATTCGGGGAGTTAACTGAAGCTTTCTTT.

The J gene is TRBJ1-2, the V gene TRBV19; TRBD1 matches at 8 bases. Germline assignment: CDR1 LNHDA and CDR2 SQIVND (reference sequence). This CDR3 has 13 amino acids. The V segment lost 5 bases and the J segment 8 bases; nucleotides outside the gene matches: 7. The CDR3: CASSPRGTGGYTF. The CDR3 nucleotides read TGTGCCAGTAGTCCACGGGGGACAGGAGGCTACACCTTC.

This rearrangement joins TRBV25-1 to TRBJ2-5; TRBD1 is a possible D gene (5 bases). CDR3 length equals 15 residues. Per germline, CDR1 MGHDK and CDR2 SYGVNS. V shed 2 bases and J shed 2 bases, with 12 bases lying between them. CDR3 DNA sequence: TGTGCCAGCAGTGAACCATCAGGGTTACAAGAGACCCAGTACTTC. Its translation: CASSEPSGLQETQYF.

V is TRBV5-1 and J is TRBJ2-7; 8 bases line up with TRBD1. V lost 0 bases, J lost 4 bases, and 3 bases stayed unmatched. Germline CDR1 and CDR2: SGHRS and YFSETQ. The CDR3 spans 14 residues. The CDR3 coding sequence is TGCGCCAGCAGCTTGGGCAGGGGGCTATACGAGCAGTACTTC. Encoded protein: CASSLGRGLYEQYF. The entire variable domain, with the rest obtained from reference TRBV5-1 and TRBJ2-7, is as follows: KAGVTQTPRYLIKTRGQQVTLSCSPISGHRSVSWYQQTPGQGLQFLFEYFSETQRNKGNFPGRFSGRQFSNSRSEMNVSTLELGDSALYLCASSLGRGLYEQYFGPGTRLTVT.

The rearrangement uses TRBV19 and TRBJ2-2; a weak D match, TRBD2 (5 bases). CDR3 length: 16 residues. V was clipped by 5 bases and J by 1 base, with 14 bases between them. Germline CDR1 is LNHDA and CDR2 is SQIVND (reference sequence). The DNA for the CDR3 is TGTGCCAGTAGTGACTATCTAGGGCGGAACACCGGGGAGCTGTTTTTT. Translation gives CASSDYLGRNTGELFF.

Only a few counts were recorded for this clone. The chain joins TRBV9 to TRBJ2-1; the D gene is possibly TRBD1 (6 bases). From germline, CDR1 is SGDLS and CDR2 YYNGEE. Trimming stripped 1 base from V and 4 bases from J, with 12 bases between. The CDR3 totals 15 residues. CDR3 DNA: TGTGCCAGCAGCGTACTTGGGGACAAATACAATGAGCAGTTCTTC. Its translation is CASSVLGDKYNEQFF.

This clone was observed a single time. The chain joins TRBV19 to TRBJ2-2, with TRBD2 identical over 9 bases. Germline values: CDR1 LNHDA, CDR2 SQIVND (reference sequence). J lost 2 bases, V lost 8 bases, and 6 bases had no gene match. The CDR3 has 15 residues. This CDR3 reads CASSLAGANTGELFF. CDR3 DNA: TGTGCCAGTTCGTTAGCGGGAGCCAACACCGGGGAGCTGTTTTTT.

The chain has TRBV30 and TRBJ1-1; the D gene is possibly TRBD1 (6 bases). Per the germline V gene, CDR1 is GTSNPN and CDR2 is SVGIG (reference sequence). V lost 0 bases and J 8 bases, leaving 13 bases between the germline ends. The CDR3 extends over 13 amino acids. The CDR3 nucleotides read TGTGCCTGGAGTGTATCGGGGGGCTTAGAAGCTTTCTTT. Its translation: CAWSVSGGLEAFF.

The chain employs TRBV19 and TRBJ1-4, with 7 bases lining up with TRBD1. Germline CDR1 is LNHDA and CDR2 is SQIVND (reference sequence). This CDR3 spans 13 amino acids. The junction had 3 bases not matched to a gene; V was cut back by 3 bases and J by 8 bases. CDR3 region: CASSIGRGEKLFF. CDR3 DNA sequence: TGTGCCAGTAGTATTGGCAGGGGGGAAAAACTGTTTTTT. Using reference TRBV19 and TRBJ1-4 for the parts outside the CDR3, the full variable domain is DGGITQSPKYLFRKEGQNVTLSCEQNLNHDAMYWYRQDPGQGLRLIYYSQIVNDFQKGDIAEGYSVSREKKESFPLTVTSAQKNPTAFYLCASSIGRGEKLFFGSGTQLSVL.

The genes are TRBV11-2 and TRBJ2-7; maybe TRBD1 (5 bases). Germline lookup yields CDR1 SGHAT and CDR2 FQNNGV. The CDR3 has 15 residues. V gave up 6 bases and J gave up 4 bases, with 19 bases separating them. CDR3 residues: CASSFRADKAYEQYF. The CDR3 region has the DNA TGTGCCAGCAGTTTCCGGGCGGACAAAGCTTACGAGCAGTACTTC.

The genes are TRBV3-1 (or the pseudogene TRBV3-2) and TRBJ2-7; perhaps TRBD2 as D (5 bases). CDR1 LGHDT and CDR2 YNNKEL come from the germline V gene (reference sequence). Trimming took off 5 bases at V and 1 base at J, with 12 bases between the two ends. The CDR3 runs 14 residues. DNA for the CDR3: TGTGCCAGCAGCGAAAGACCGGGGTCCTACGAGCAGTACTTC. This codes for CASSERPGSYEQYF.